This is a list of T cell receptor beta chains from one sample in a study of control samples from healthy donors and cancer patients. Assay: immunoSEQ multiplex PCR; the TCRdb copy retains only in-frame clones and omits some. The repertoire holds more than 100,000 clones, with about 93% as singletons. Sequencing was done on a sample of blood. These receptors were taken from a man aged 18 to 29 in good health. CDR3s include the opening cysteine and the closing phenylalanine or tryptophan. The D gene is left open where the match is weak. Clone size is shown for a subset of rows, as once, few, many or a class of expanded clone.

cdr3_nt,cdr3_aa,v_call,clone_size,j_call,d_call
TGTGCCAGCAGCCCCGGGACTAGCGGGGAACGAAACATTCAGTACTTC,CASSPGTSGERNIQYF,TRBV7-8,.,TRBJ2-4,TRBD2
TGTGCCAGCGAAGAACACGTTAACTATGGCTACACCTTC,CASEEHVNYGYTF,TRBV28,once,TRBJ1-2,.
TGCGCCAGCAGCTTGGAGGGACAACGAGGAAACACCATATATTTT,CASSLEGQRGNTIYF,TRBV5-1,once,TRBJ1-3,.
TGTGCCTGGAGTGACTCTAGGGGCTACACCTTC,CAWSDSRGYTF,TRBV30,.,TRBJ1-2,.
TGTGCCAGCAGCCAAGAGACAGGGAGTGCCTACAATGAGCAGTTCTTC,CASSQETGSAYNEQFF,TRBV3-1/TRBV3-2,.,TRBJ2-1,TRBD1
TGTGCCAGCAGCAAGTCCGGGACAGGGCGTGAAGAGACCCAGTACTTC,CASSKSGTGREETQYF,TRBV7-9,.,TRBJ2-5,TRBD1
TGTGCCTGGGGAACAGTCCGTGGCACAGATACGCAGTATTTT,CAWGTVRGTDTQYF,TRBV30,.,TRBJ2-3,.
TGTGCCAGCAGCGTAGTTTCAGGATCCACAGATACGCAGTATTTT,CASSVVSGSTDTQYF,TRBV9,.,TRBJ2-3,.
TGTGCCAGCAGTTATTCGGGGACTGTGAACACAGATACGCAGTATTTT,CASSYSGTVNTDTQYF,TRBV6-9,.,TRBJ2-3,.
TGTGCCAGCAGATCCGGGACAGGGGCCTACAATGAGCAGTTCTTC,CASRSGTGAYNEQFF,TRBV6-5,.,TRBJ2-1,TRBD1
TGCAGCGTTGCCTGGGACTCTCGGAGCGAGACCCAGTACTTC,CSVAWDSRSETQYF,TRBV29-1,.,TRBJ2-5,.
TGCAGTGCTAGTAGCAGCGGGGTGTACAATGAGCAGTTCTTC,CSASSSGVYNEQFF,TRBV20-1,.,TRBJ2-1,TRBD2
TGTGCCAGCAGTTTTGGGGGCACCTTTCAAGAGACCCAGTACTTC,CASSFGGTFQETQYF,TRBV28,.,TRBJ2-5,.
TGTGCCATCAGTGAAAGGGGGGATATGAACACTGAAGCTTTCTTT,CAISERGDMNTEAFF,TRBV10-3,.,TRBJ1-1,.
TGTGCCAGCACCCTGGACAGTTACTATGGCTACACCTTC,CASTLDSYYGYTF,TRBV5-6,.,TRBJ1-2,.